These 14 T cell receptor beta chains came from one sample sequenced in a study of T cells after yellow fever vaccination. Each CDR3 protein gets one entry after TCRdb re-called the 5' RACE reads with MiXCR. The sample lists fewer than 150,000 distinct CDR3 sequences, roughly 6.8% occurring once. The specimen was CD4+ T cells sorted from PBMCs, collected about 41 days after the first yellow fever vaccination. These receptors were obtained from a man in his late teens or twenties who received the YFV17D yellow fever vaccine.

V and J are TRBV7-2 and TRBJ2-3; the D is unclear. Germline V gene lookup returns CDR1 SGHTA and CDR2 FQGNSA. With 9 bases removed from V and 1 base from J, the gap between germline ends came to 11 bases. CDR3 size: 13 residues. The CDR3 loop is CARSPPGTDTQYF. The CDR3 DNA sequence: TGTGCCAGGAGCCCCCCGGGCACAGATACGCAGTATTTT.

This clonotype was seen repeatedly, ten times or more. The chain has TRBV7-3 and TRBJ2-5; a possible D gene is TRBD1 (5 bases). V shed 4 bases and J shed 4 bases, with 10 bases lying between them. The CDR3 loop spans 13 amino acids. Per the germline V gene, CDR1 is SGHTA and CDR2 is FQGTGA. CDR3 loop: CASSSSGRETQYF. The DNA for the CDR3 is TGTGCCAGCAGCTCCTCAGGGCGAGAGACCCAGTACTTC.

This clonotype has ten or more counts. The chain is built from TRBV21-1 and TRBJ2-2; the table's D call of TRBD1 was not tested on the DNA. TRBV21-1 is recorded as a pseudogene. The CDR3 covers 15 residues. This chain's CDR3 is CASGSGTGWSGELFF. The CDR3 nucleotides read TGTGCCAGCGGTTCCGGGACAGGGTGGTCCGGGGAGCTGTTTTTT.

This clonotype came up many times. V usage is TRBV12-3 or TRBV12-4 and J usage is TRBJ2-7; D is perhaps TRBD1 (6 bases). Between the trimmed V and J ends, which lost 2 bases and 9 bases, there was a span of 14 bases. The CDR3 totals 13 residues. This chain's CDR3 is CASSLTGQQRQYF. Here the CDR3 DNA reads TGTGCCAGCAGTTTAACGGGACAACAACGGCAGTACTTC.

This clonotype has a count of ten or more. This CDR3 is CASSIGQGDSNQPQHF. The CDR3 bases are TGTGCCAGCAGTATCGGACAGGGGGATTCCAATCAGCCCCAGCATTTT. The chain carries TRBV6-1 and TRBJ1-5; 10 nucleotides align to TRBD1. The CDR3 consists of 16 residues. Germline V lookup: CDR1 MNHNS, CDR2 SASEGT. Unmatched junction bases numbered 7, after V lost 5 bases and J lost 3 bases.

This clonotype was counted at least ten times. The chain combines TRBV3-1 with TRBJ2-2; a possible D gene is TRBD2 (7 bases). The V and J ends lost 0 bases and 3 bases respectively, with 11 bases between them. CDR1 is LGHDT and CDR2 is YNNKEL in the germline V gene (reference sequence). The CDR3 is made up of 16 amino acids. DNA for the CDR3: TGTGCCAGCAGCCAAGATCGAGGGGGGGACACCGGGGAGCTGTTTTTT. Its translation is CASSQDRGGDTGELFF. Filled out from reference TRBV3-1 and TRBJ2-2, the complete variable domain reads DTAVSQTPKYLVTQMGNDKSIKCEQNLGHDTMYWYKQDSKKFLKIMFSYNNKELIINETVPNRFSPKSPDKAHLNLHINSLELGDSAVYFCASSQDRGGDTGELFFGEGSRLTVL.

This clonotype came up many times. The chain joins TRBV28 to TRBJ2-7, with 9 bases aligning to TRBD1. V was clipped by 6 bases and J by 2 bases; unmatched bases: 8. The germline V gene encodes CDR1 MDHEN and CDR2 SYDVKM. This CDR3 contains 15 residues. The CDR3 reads CASSRGTGSPYEQYV. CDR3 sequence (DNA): TGTGCCAGCAGCCGCGGGACAGGGTCGCCCTACGAGCAGTACGTC.

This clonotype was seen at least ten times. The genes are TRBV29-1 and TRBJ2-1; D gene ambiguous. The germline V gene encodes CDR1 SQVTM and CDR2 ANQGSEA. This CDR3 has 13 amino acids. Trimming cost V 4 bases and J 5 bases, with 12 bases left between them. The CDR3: CSVGRGLNNEQFF. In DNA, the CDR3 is TGCAGCGTTGGTCGAGGCCTTAACAATGAGCAGTTCTTC.

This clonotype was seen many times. In nucleotides, the CDR3 is TGTGCCAGCAGTTTCAAAGTCGGGACAGCCACCGGGGAGCTGTTTTTT. Translation: CASSFKVGTATGELFF. The chain carries TRBV6-2 or TRBV6-3 and TRBJ2-2, with 7 bases lining up with TRBD1. The CDR3 is 16 residues long. CDR1 MNHEY and CDR2 SVGEGT come from the germline V gene. The ends lost 4 bases at V and 4 bases at J; junction bases unmatched: 9.

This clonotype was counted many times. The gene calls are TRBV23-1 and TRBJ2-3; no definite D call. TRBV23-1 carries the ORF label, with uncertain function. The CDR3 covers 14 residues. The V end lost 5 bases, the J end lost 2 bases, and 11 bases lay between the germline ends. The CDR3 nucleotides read TGCGCCAGCAGTGGTACAGCTATCACAGATACGCAGTATTTT. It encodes CASSGTAITDTQYF.

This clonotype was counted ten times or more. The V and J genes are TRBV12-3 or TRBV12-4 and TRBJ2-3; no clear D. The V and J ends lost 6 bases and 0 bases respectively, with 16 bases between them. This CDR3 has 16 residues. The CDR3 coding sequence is TGTGCCAGCAGGTCACCAAACCCATTTAGCACAGATACGCAGTATTTT. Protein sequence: CASRSPNPFSTDTQYF.

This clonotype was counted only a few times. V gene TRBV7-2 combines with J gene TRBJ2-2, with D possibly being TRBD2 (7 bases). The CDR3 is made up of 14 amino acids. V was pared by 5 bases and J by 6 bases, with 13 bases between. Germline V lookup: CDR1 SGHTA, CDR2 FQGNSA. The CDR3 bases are TGTGCCAGCAGCCGAGTCGGGGGGCCCGGGGAGCTGTTTTTT. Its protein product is CASSRVGGPGELFF.

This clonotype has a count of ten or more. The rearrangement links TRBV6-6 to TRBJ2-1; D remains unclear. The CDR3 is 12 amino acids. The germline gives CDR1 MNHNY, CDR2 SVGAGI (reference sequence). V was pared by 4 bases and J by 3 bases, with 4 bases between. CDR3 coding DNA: TGTGCCAGCAGTTCAGACTACAATGAGCAGTTCTTC. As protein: CASSSDYNEQFF.

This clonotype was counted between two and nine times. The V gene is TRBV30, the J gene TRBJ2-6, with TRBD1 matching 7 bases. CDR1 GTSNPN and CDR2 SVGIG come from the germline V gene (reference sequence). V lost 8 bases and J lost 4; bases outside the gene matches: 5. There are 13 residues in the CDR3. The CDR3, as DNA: TGTGCCAGTGACAGGGCCGGGGCCAACGTCCTGACTTTC. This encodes CASDRAGANVLTF. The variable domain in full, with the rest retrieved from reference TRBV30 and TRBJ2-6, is SQTIHQWPATLVQPVGSPLSLECTVEGTSNPNLYWYRQAAGRGLQLLFYSVGIGQISSEVPQNLSASRPQDRQFILSSKKLLLSDSGFYLCASDRAGANVLTFGAGSRLTVL.